This T cell receptor (beta chain) came from a study of memory CD4+ T cells and cytomegalovirus serostatus (dated by TCRdb to between 2018 and 2021). At the level of the whole study: A total of roughly 33 healthy Belgian adults, of whom 9 were CMV seropositive and about 24 were CMV seronegative, were included in the cohort. To replicate a published TCR-based CMV serostatus classifier, the researchers sequenced the CD4+ memory TCRbeta repertoires of a Belgian cohort whose cytomegalovirus serostatus was known. What the study reported, not specific to this receptor: Only CD4+CD45RO+ memory cells were sequenced, unlike the original study, which covered naive and memory CD4+ and CD8+ populations. The results were read as suggesting that the CMV-associated TCR signature is, for the most part, present in the CD4+ memory repertoire. Among the 150 or so previously reported CMV-associated TCRbeta sequences, roughly 68 showed up in the CD4+ memory repertoires, with each one found in between one and five individuals. The original-framework classifier achieved a median bootstrapped AUC of about 0.95 with a 95% CI of 0.76-1.00 on the Belgian cohort. For CMV serostatus prediction, a median bootstrapped AUC of 0.95 was reached with the original framework, and a median bootstrapped AUC of about 0.89 was reached with a US-trained random forest.

Genomic DNA was extracted from sorted cells with the Quick-DNA Microprep Kit. TCRbeta DNA was amplified with the immunoSEQ hsTCRbeta kit following the manufacturer's protocol. An Illumina MiSeq instrument was used to sequence the TCRbeta libraries. The paper's processing steps were these. Following removal of out-of-frame sequences, 2 million to 2.5 million distinct TCRbeta sequences were retained, with an average of approximately 64,000 per individual. Each individual was scored by the count of 164 previously reported CMV-associated TCRbeta sequences and the total productive distinct TCRbeta count. A beta-binomial model was reimplemented in Python, and random forests from scikit-learn, run with default parameters, were trained on data from the US cohort. Classifier performance on the Belgian cohort was summarized as median AUC with percentile confidence intervals over 10,000 bootstrap iterations. This immuneACCESS table, as held by TCRdb, lists in-frame sequences with V and J called but not all clones. Of the missing ones, under half trace to an unresolved V gene in checked studies; the others have no known cause. Clone size and the V and J calls come from that table; the DNA yielded D and trimming. Counted in this sample were about 60,000 clones; roughly 84% of them appeared once. The biggest ten clones account for about 0.5% of the sample.

Single viable CD3+CD4+CD8-CD45RO+ cells were sorted as memory CD4+ T cells on a FACSAria II. CMV serostatus was assessed using a Roche Elecsys assay, by which serum IgG against CMV pp150, pp28, p38 and p52 was detected. After the samples were thawed, total CD4+ T cells were enriched through positive selection using CD4 magnetic microbeads. The samples came from a different study that was designed specifically to examine the CD4+ T cell memory repertoire. Peripheral blood mononuclear cells were isolated and cryopreserved according to standard operating procedures, and serum was stored at -80 degrees C. Staining used CD3-PerCP (BW264/56), CD4-APC (RPA-T4), CD45RO-PE (UCHT1) and CD8-Pacific Orange (3B5) antibodies, with Sytox blue excluding non-viable cells. On this clone itself: What antigen it recognizes has not been identified. It has no much larger one-base neighbor in the sample; base qualities were not kept.

V loses 2 bases, J loses 0 bases, and the germline ends lie 13 bases apart. CDR3 length: 17 amino acids, cysteine to phenylalanine. CDR3 DNA is the only sequence kept; it has 51 bases, read in frame from the first base. Per the germline V gene, KGHSH is the CDR1 and LQKENI is the CDR2. Specimen: memory CD4+ T cells from blood. This sequence uses TRBV18 and TRBJ2-2; a tentative D call is TRBD1 (6 bases match). The clonotype originates from an adult in good health and CMV-seronegative. Some clones in this sample may be carry-over from other donors' samples. Here the CDR3 is given as CASSPWTANPNTGELFF. DNA sequence: TGTGCCAGCTCACCATGGACAGCGAACCCGAACACCGGGGAGCTGTTTTTT.